What follows describes a single T cell receptor (beta chain). This clonotype was detected a few times. The antigen it binds to is not known. Qualities for individual bases were not recorded, and no much larger clone is one base off. This specimen comes from a study of identical twins (dated by TCRdb to 2016 to 2017). For context, the study as a whole: To test whether fetal clonotypes persist, the study used deep sequencing on TCR alpha and beta repertoires from monozygotic twins, unrelated adults of various ages, and cord blood. To rule out contamination, the twin experiments were replicated at different times with different library preparation protocols.

The CDR3 holds 15 amino acids from the cysteine to the phenylalanine. The read is trimmed to its CDR3 DNA, 45 bases read in frame from base 1. The germline V end is reduced by 4 bases and the J end by 2 bases; junction bases left unmatched: 4. CDR1 and CDR2 are read off the germline V gene as SGHRS and YFSETQ. Libraries were constructed by 5' RACE. TCRdb shows the sequencer as Illumina HiSeq 2000. Template switching introduced a universal primer binding site; the final cDNA contained a unique molecular identifier, enabling accurate counting of TCR cDNA molecules. Specific primers in the conserved constant-segment region were used to synthesize first-strand cDNA for TCR alpha and beta chains. To control for contamination, each cDNA library was double barcoded with a SMART-Mk sample barcode plus Illumina barcodes. TruSeq adapter sequences along with Illumina sample barcodes were introduced in two successive PCR steps. TCR alpha and beta cDNA libraries were sequenced on the Illumina HiSeq platform with custom primers. The authors processed their data as follows. MiGEC was used to process raw reads and extract unique molecular identifiers, and MiXCR was used to find CDR3 positions. Recombination models were inferred per individual with the repgenHMM and IGoR tools using an EM algorithm. Shared clonotype analysis was performed with the tcR package in R, normalizing sharing by the product of cloneset sizes. To study raw recombination free of thymic and clonal selection effects, out-of-frame nonproductive sequences were analyzed. TCRdb's own reprocessing of the public reads used fastp at Q25 and MiXCR and kept productive beta chains. Merged by CDR3 protein, the rows form single entries marked with the most common genes and DNA. TCRdb, not the original authors, processed these V and J calls. This sample has hundreds of thousands of distinct CDR3 sequences in its table, and around 12% of those were observed once. The top ten clonotypes cover 7.2% of the sample.

The paper's findings and limits, for the study overall: Recombination models systematically underestimated out-of-frame TCR alpha sharing in monozygotic twins but agreed with sharing between unrelated individuals. Abundant cord blood beta clonotypes carried fewer insertions; young adult naive repertoires showed a weaker similar trend, while memory repertoires showed none. Zero-insertion analyses could be partly confounded by invariant T cells such as MAIT and iNKT, although diverse VJ usage argued against such confounding for most clonotypes. Because the same donors could not be followed over many years, the conclusions relied on cross-sectional statistical analysis. Out-of-frame TCR alpha sequences shared between twins showed an excess of low generation-probability sequences compared with coincidental sharing between unrelated individuals. In beta out-of-frame sequences, excess twin sharing was weaker, because having fewer shared sequences lowered the signal-to-noise ratio.

Only healthy Caucasian donors were included. The twin cohort consisted of three pairs of female monozygotic twins, all aged about 18 to 30 years. Positive isolation kits from Invitrogen were used to isolate the CD4+ and CD8+ T cell populations. The data were also submitted as part of a second study, on yellow fever vaccine responses in identical twins. As the second publication notes: The authors reported that the T cell response to vaccination in identical twins appeared partly convergent and partly personalized. Focusing on identical twins, the study followed the T cell clones that responded to the vaccine, and did so with precision.

The V and J segments used are TRBV5-1 and TRBJ2-1, with 9 bases aligning to TRBD1. The receptor comes from a young woman in good health. Sequenced sample: CD8+ T cells sorted from blood. The DNA sequence is given as TGCGCCAGCAGCGGAAGGACAGGGGCCTACAATGAGCAGTTCTTC. It translates to CASSGRTGAYNEQFF.